This passage covers 17 T cell receptor beta chains from one sample sequenced in a study of immune cell composition in non-small cell lung cancer. The table came from immunoSEQ multiplex PCR; TCRdb's copy has only in-frame clones and leaves some out. Here the sample spans several thousand clones, about 75% being singletons. The sequenced material came from lung tumor tissue. The receptor source for this set is a human donor with non-small cell lung cancer.

The J gene is TRBJ2-7, the V gene TRBV11-2, with 9 positions matching TRBD1. The germline CDR1 and CDR2 sequences are SGHAT and FQNNGV. This CDR3 spans 13 amino acids. V gave up 4 bases and J gave up 2 bases; unmatched junction bases: 0. The DNA of the CDR3 is TGTGCCAGCAGCTGGACAGGGGCCTACGAGCAGTACTTC. Its translation: CASSWTGAYEQYF.

The CDR3: CAWLTGGADTQYF. The CDR3, as DNA: TGTGCCTGGCTGACAGGGGGAGCAGATACGCAGTATTTT. This rearrangement joins TRBV30 to TRBJ2-3, with 9 bases fitting TRBD1. This CDR3 contains 13 residues. The V gene end was trimmed by 5 bases and the J gene end by 4 bases; junction bases not matched to a gene: 4. CDR1 and CDR2 from the germline V gene are GTSNPN and SVGIG (reference sequence).

The chain recombines TRBV6-1 with TRBJ1-1; no firm D call. V shed 5 bases and J shed 8 bases, with 18 bases lying between them. Germline V gene data show CDR1 as MNHNS and CDR2 as SASEGT. The length of the CDR3 is 14 residues. As DNA, the CDR3 is TGTGCCAGCAGTTTGGACCGGCGGGCCTCGGAAGCTTTCTTT. It yields the protein CASSLDRRASEAFF.

The rearrangement uses TRBV4-2 and TRBJ2-6, with unresolved D. The length of the CDR3 is 17 residues. Germline values: CDR1 LGHNA, CDR2 YNFKEQ. The V end lost 0 bases, the J end lost 0 bases, and 9 bases lay between the germline ends. CDR3 in DNA: TGTGCCAGCAGCCAAGATGGCCCGTACTCTGGGGCCAACGTCCTGACTTTC. Translating it yields CASSQDGPYSGANVLTF.

V usage is TRBV19 and J usage is TRBJ2-5; TRBD2 matches 7 bases. V trimming: 8 bases; J trimming: 4 bases; junction bases outside the gene matches: 4. Germline V lookup: CDR1 LNHDA, CDR2 SQIVND (reference sequence). The CDR3 covers 12 residues. CDR3 DNA: TGTGCCAGTTCGCAGCGGGGAGAGACCCAGTACTTC. It specifies CASSQRGETQYF.

The sample holds a few counts of this clone. The J gene is TRBJ2-5, the V gene TRBV7-9, with 8 bases fitting TRBD2. The CDR3 spans 14 residues. Unmatched junction bases numbered 2, after V lost 0 bases and J lost 5 bases. In germline, CDR1 is SEHNR, CDR2 FQNEAQ (reference sequence). This CDR3 is CASSLAAGVETQYF. CDR3 bases: TGTGCCAGCAGCTTAGCAGCGGGGGTGGAGACCCAGTACTTC.

V and J are TRBV19 and TRBJ2-2; 10 positions agree with TRBD1. The germline gives CDR1 LNHDA, CDR2 SQIVND (reference sequence). The CDR3 totals 16 residues. V lost 7 bases and J lost 0; bases outside the gene matches: 5. This CDR3 is CASMGQGKANTGELFF. For the CDR3, the DNA is TGTGCCAGTATGGGACAGGGGAAAGCGAACACCGGGGAGCTGTTTTTT.

The chain carries TRBV6-6 and TRBJ2-7; 7 bases match TRBD1. The CDR3 spans 12 residues. Germline-derived CDR1 and CDR2 are MNHNY and SVGAGI (reference sequence). The V gene end was trimmed by 5 bases and the J gene end by 6 bases; junction bases not matched to a gene: 4. The CDR3: CASSQRGLEQYF. The CDR3 coding sequence is TGTGCCAGCAGTCAGAGGGGGCTCGAGCAGTACTTC.

The chain recombines TRBV6-6 with TRBJ2-5; TRBD1 might be the D (7 bases). V was clipped by 5 bases and J by 5 bases, with 15 bases between them. Germline V CDR1 and CDR2: MNHNY, SVGAGI (reference sequence). This CDR3 region has 14 residues. CDR3 residues: CASSTTGAGETQYF. The CDR3 nucleotides read TGTGCCAGCAGTACCACAGGGGCGGGGGAGACCCAGTACTTC.

The chain combines TRBV7-9 with TRBJ1-1; TRBD1 agrees at 9 bases. The CDR3 runs to 14 residues. Trimming cost V 1 base and J 7 bases; bases outside gene matches: 4. The germline V gene has CDR1 SEHNR and CDR2 FQNEAQ (reference sequence). The CDR3 loop reads CASSLGRTGDEAFF. CDR3 in DNA: TGTGCCAGCAGCTTAGGGAGGACAGGGGATGAAGCTTTCTTT.

In its sample, this clone was seen a few times. The chain employs TRBV29-1 and TRBJ2-7; TRBD1 is a possible D gene (5 bases). Germline V gene sequence: CDR1 SQVTM, CDR2 ANQGSEA. The CDR3 contains 13 residues. V was clipped by 4 bases and J by 7 bases, with 17 bases between them. In nucleotides, the CDR3 is TGCAGCGTTGTTGACAGCTCCATGGGAGAGCAGTACTTC. Translating it yields CSVVDSSMGEQYF.

The rearrangement uses TRBV7-2 and TRBJ2-1, with 9 bases aligning to TRBD1. This CDR3 is built from 18 residues. CDR1 is SGHTA and CDR2 is FQGNSA in the germline V gene. V shed 0 bases and J 5 bases; nucleotides not matched to a gene: 11. The CDR3 reads CASSLALPWDRVNNEQFF. CDR3 in DNA: TGTGCCAGCAGCTTAGCCTTACCTTGGGACAGGGTTAACAATGAGCAGTTCTTC.

The chain carries TRBV11-2 and TRBJ2-2; TRBD2 aligns across 16 bases. The germline V gene encodes CDR1 SGHAT and CDR2 FQNNGV. The CDR3 covers 16 residues. The V segment lost 3 bases and the J segment 6 bases; nucleotides outside the gene matches: 1. The CDR3 here is CASSLGLAGGAGELFF. As DNA, the CDR3 is TGTGCCAGCAGCTTGGGACTAGCGGGGGGGGCCGGGGAGCTGTTTTTT.

This clone is a singleton in its sample. V and J are TRBV9 and TRBJ2-1; D is perhaps TRBD1 (6 bases). Germline values: CDR1 SGDLS, CDR2 YYNGEE. This CDR3 region has 16 residues. Trimming took off 0 bases at V and 6 bases at J, with 16 bases between the two ends. This CDR3 is CASSVGRGARVNEQFF. The CDR3 bases are TGTGCCAGCAGCGTAGGCAGGGGTGCGCGTGTCAATGAGCAGTTCTTC. Full variable domain (missing parts from reference TRBV9 and TRBJ2-1): DSGVTQTPKHLITATGQRVTLRCSPRSGDLSVYWYQQSLDQGLQFLIQYYNGEERAKGNILERFSAQQFPDLHSELNLSSLELGDSALYFCASSVGRGARVNEQFFGPGTRLTVL.

J is TRBJ1-1 and V is TRBV29-1, with 7 bases matching TRBD1. The CDR3 runs to 16 residues. Germline loops: CDR1 SQVTM, CDR2 ANQGSEA. The V and J ends lost 3 bases and 4 bases, in that order; junction bases with no gene match: 14. The CDR3 protein is CSVEDPASTGFTEAFF. CDR3 bases: TGCAGCGTTGAGGATCCGGCTTCGACAGGGTTCACTGAAGCTTTCTTT.

The chain joins TRBV7-6 to TRBJ2-1; 11 bases match TRBD2. CDR3 length: 14 amino acids. CDR1 and CDR2 from the germline V gene are SGHVS and FNYEAQ. V lost 1 base, J lost 10 bases, and 3 bases stayed unmatched. Here the CDR3 reads CASSLEASGREQFF. Written as DNA, the CDR3 is TGTGCCAGCAGCTTAGAGGCTAGCGGGAGGGAGCAGTTCTTC.

The chain combines TRBV30 with TRBJ1-5; TRBD1 agrees at 8 bases. V trimming: 0 bases; J trimming: 2 bases; junction bases outside the gene matches: 3. The CDR3 has 15 residues. CDR1 and CDR2 (germline): GTSNPN, SVGIG (reference sequence). The CDR3 reads CAWSVWGQGNQPQHF. The CDR3, as DNA: TGTGCCTGGAGTGTATGGGGACAGGGCAATCAGCCCCAGCATTTT.